The clone carrying this T cell receptor beta chain was observed many times. The antigen remains undetermined. The CDR3 sequence is 14 residues long. Germline V gives CDR1 SGHNT, CDR2 YYREEE (reference sequence). The J segment lost 5 bases and the V segment lost 2 bases, leaving 4 bases of the junction unmatched. Averaging approximately 0.11 L, one heparinised blood draw was given by each donor. These data belong to a study of beta chain features in type 1 diabetes. The study, taken as a whole, reports: Moderately but significantly shorter TCRB CDR3s were found in Type 1 diabetes patients in all four CD4+ subsets.

The whole isolated RNA underwent reverse transcription, so sequencing captured expressed TCRB transcripts. Profiled with immunoSEQ multiplex PCR; TCRdb holds only in-frame clones, not every one. The sample holds 250,000 to 400,000 clones; 13% to 15% are singletons and the top ten take 6.7%. This TCR was sampled from a man between 25 and 39 years old in good health. V is TRBV5-4 and J is TRBJ2-1; 7 nucleotides agree with TRBD2. Sample: central memory CD4+ T cells from blood. CDR3 DNA sequence: TGTGCCAGCAGCTTCCGGGACTACAACAATGAGCAGTTCTTC. Its translation is CASSFRDYNNEQFF.